This T cell receptor (beta chain) was recovered during a study of blood T cell repertoires in COVID-19. At the level of the study: Material from acute and convalescent COVID-19 was sourced from the United States, Italy and Spain.

Authors' analysis steps: Using reference gene primer amplification, nucleated cell counts were estimated. Generated by immunoSEQ multiplex PCR, the TCRdb table keeps only in-frame clones and is missing some. Clonal size and the V and J genes are those of that table, whereas D and trimming came from the DNA. Of under 200,000 clones listed, more than 70% are singletons. Looked up from germline, CDR1 is MNHEY and CDR2 is SVGEGT. This CDR3 is built from 14 residues. Trimming removed 1 base from V and 4 bases from J; junction bases left unmatched: 4. Specimen: peripheral blood. The V gene is TRBV6-2 or TRBV6-3, the J gene TRBJ2-7; 7 bases agree with TRBD1. This TCR was sampled from a man aged 40-50 years with active or convalescent COVID-19. The CDR3 DNA sequence: TGTGCCAGCAGTTACTTCTCCAGGGGGTACGAGCAGTACTTC. This sequence encodes CASSYFSRGYEQYF.